This paragraph covers one T cell receptor beta chain sequence. Its matching antigen is unknown. The data belong to a study of cytomegalovirus exposure and HLA in healthy donors. PCR used 60 Vbeta primers and 13 Jbeta primers. Sequencing was performed with immunoSEQ multiplex PCR; in TCRdb, only in-frame clones are kept and a portion is missing. The table lists a few hundred thousand clones, 85% to 95% of them singletons, with 1.7% in the top ten. Whole-study results and caveats: Some V segments could not be told apart, so they were left out, TRBV6-2 and TRBV6-3 among them.

The CDR3 runs 18 residues. Germline V gives CDR1 SGHRS, CDR2 YFSETQ. J lost 4 bases, V lost 2 bases, and 7 bases had no gene match. The rearrangement joins TRBV5-1 to TRBJ2-2, with 14 bases identical to TRBD2. The sample consisted of PBMCs. The clonotype was recovered from a girl aged 2 to 10 in good health and CMV-seronegative. The CDR3 reads CASSLFGLAGGGTGELFF. CDR3 coding DNA: TGCGCCAGCAGCTTATTCGGACTAGCGGGGGGCGGCACCGGGGAGCTGTTTTTT.